This TCR beta chain was documented in a study of beta chain features in type 1 diabetes. Study-wide results and caveats: Type 1 diabetes patients had TCRB CDR3s that were shorter (moderately but significantly so) in all four CD4+ subsets. Across patients, naive, central memory and Treg TCRB repertoires exhibited apparently greater similarity than was observed across healthy donors.

The sample holds a few counts of this clone. The target antigen is unknown. This CDR3 is built from 13 residues. Germline V lookup: CDR1 MDHEN, CDR2 SYDVKM. The V and J ends lost 6 bases and 5 bases, in that order; junction bases with no gene match: 2. Of the isolated RNA, all was reverse transcribed, and so the sequenced material was expressed TCRB transcripts. Libraries were prepared by immunoSEQ multiplex PCR; TCRdb keeps only in-frame clonotypes and omits some of them. This sample has about 360,000 clones; roughly an eighth occur once, and the top ten carry about 0.017%. J is TRBJ1-5 and V is TRBV28; 9 bases fit TRBD1. Specimen: naive CD4+ T cells from blood. The source of this sequence is a man aged 18-30 years in good health. CDR3 in DNA: TGTGCCAGCAGGACAGGGGGGTATCAGCCCCAGCATTTT. Amino acids: CASRTGGYQPQHF.